What follows are 19 T cell receptor beta chains derived from one specimen sequenced in a study of T cell responses to AZD1222 COVID-19 vaccine. Using immunoSEQ multiplex PCR, the repertoire was profiled, and TCRdb retains in-frame clones only, with some absent. The table lists roughly 100,000 clones, 70% to 90% of them singletons, with around 8.4% in the top ten. This sample comprised peripheral blood, obtained on day 0 of AZD1222 vaccination. These TCRs come from an adult in good health.

The chain combines TRBV3-1 (or the pseudogene TRBV3-2) with TRBJ2-3; D unclear. The CDR3 has 14 residues. The V end was cut by 4 bases, the J end by 2 bases, with 10 bases between. Germline V gives CDR1 LGHDT, CDR2 YNNKEL (reference sequence). The CDR3 loop reads CASSLDPSTDTQYF. The CDR3 DNA is TGTGCCAGCAGCCTGGACCCTTCCACAGATACGCAGTATTTT.

The J gene is TRBJ2-7, the V gene TRBV6-6, with D possibly matching TRBD2 (6 bases). The V end lost 7 bases, the J end lost 5 bases, and 12 bases lay between the germline ends. The CDR3 is 12 residues long. From germline, CDR1 is MNHNY and CDR2 SVGAGI (reference sequence). CDR3 DNA sequence: TGTGCCAGCAACGAAGGGAGGAACGAGCAGTACTTC. Residues: CASNEGRNEQYF.

Only one count was recorded for this clone. The CDR3, as DNA: TGTGCCAGCAGCTTAGCCCAAGGGAATCGTTACGAGCAGTACTTC. Its translation is CASSLAQGNRYEQYF. This chain connects TRBV13 to TRBJ2-7, with D uncertain. This CDR3 is built from 15 residues. Germline V lookup: CDR1 PRHDT, CDR2 FYEKMQ (reference sequence). Trimming shortened V by 1 base and J by 4 bases, and 14 bases separated the two germline ends.

The chain couples TRBV3-1 (or the pseudogene TRBV3-2) to TRBJ2-1; 10 nucleotides agree with TRBD1. Germline V gene lookup returns CDR1 LGHDT and CDR2 YNNKEL (reference sequence). CDR3 length: 17 amino acids. Losses at the gene ends were 4 bases for V and 12 bases for J; bases not matched to a gene: 18. The CDR3 DNA reads as TGTGCCAGCAGCCCCCAGGGGAGACAGGGGGCATATTGGGGGCAGTTCTTC. This sequence encodes CASSPQGRQGAYWGQFF.

The chain couples TRBV7-9 to TRBJ1-1, with D possibly being TRBD1 (5 bases). V gave up 0 bases and J gave up 3 bases, with 14 bases separating them. The CDR3 runs 16 residues. Germline V lookup: CDR1 SEHNR, CDR2 FQNEAQ (reference sequence). CDR3 sequence reads: CASSLAGGNGDTEAFF. In DNA form, the CDR3 reads TGTGCCAGCAGCTTAGCTGGGGGAAATGGGGACACTGAAGCTTTCTTT.

The chain joins TRBV10-3 to TRBJ2-1; 9 nucleotides agree with TRBD2. Trimming took 0 bases from V and 0 from J; bases not matched to a gene: 3. CDR3 length: 17 amino acids. CDR1 is ENHRY and CDR2 is SYGVKD in the germline V gene. DNA of the CDR3: TGTGCCATCAGTGAGTCGGCTAGCGGGACCTCCTACAATGAGCAGTTCTTC. As protein: CAISESASGTSYNEQFF.

The rearrangement joins TRBV12-2 to TRBJ1-5; the table's D call, TRBD1, has no DNA check behind it. TRBV12-2 is assigned pseudogene status. The length of the CDR3 is 16 residues. For the CDR3, the DNA is TGTGCAAGTCGCTTAGCGTTTGAGGGGGTTGATCAGCCCCAGCATTTT. This translates into CASRLAFEGVDQPQHF.

The CDR3 here is CASSQYQETQYF. The DNA for the CDR3 is TGTGCCAGCAGCCAATACCAAGAGACCCAGTACTTC. The chain uses TRBV3-1 (or the pseudogene TRBV3-2) and TRBJ2-5; D uncertain. CDR1 is LGHDT and CDR2 is YNNKEL in the germline V gene (reference sequence). This CDR3 comprises 12 residues. The ends were cut back, 2 bases at V and 0 bases at J, with 1 base in the middle.

This chain uses TRBV28 with TRBJ2-1; 10 bases agree with TRBD2. J was trimmed by 7 bases and V by 6 bases; bases with no gene match: 6. The V gene's germline CDR1 is MDHEN and CDR2 SYDVKM. This CDR3 is built from 14 residues. CDR3 bases: TGTGCCAGCAGCGTGACTAGCGGGTCTAATGAGCAGTTCTTC. It is translated as CASSVTSGSNEQFF.

V usage is TRBV7-2 and J usage is TRBJ2-7; D remains ambiguous. This CDR3 has 14 amino acids. With 5 bases removed from V and 3 bases from J, the gap between germline ends came to 14 bases. CDR1 and CDR2 from the germline V gene are SGHTA and FQGNSA. The CDR3 coding sequence is TGTGCCAGCAGCCCAACAACAAAACTCTACGAGCAGTACTTC. This codes for CASSPTTKLYEQYF. Using reference TRBV7-2 and TRBJ2-7 for the parts outside the CDR3, the full variable domain is GAGVSQSPSNKVTEKGKDVELRCDPISGHTALYWYRQSLGQGLEFLIYFQGNSAPDKSGLPSDRFSAERTGGSVSTLTIQRTQQEDSAVYLCASSPTTKLYEQYFGPGTRLTVT.

This chain joins TRBV4-3 and TRBJ2-7, with 7 bases identical to TRBD1. With 1 base clipped from V and 3 bases from J, the junction kept 3 bases outside the gene matches. The germline CDR1 and CDR2 sequences are LGHNA and YSLEER. The CDR3 totals 14 residues. The CDR3 region has the DNA TGCGCCAGCAGCCAAGGGTCAGGGGGCTACGAGCAGTACTTC. Its protein is CASSQGSGGYEQYF.

V gene TRBV10-3 combines with J gene TRBJ2-7, with 11 bases identical to TRBD2. The V gene's germline CDR1 is ENHRY and CDR2 SYGVKD. The V and J ends lost 1 base and 0 bases, in that order; junction bases with no gene match: 2. CDR3 length equals 16 residues. The CDR3 here is CAISELGLADSYEQYF. CDR3 in DNA: TGTGCCATCAGTGAGTTGGGACTAGCGGACTCCTACGAGCAGTACTTC.

The table lists this clone with a count of one. The chain couples TRBV27 to TRBJ2-3; D gene uncertain. Germline V gives CDR1 MNHEY, CDR2 SMNVEV (reference sequence). V lost 5 bases to trimming and J lost 5 bases, with 11 bases between them. CDR3 length: 13 residues. CDR3 protein: CASSLSIGDTQYF. The CDR3, as DNA: TGTGCCAGCAGTCTCTCGATTGGAGATACGCAGTATTTT.

The J gene is TRBJ2-1, the V gene TRBV3-1 (or the pseudogene TRBV3-2); D might be TRBD1 or TRBD2, each matching 5 bases. Germline V gene sequence: CDR1 LGHDT, CDR2 YNNKEL (reference sequence). With 3 bases removed from V and 5 bases from J, the gap between germline ends came to 17 bases. This CDR3 has 16 residues. For the CDR3, the DNA is TGTGCCAGCAGCCAGCACGCCGGGACGGATAACAATGAGCAGTTCTTC. Translated, it gives CASSQHAGTDNNEQFF.

The chain joins TRBV27 to TRBJ1-5, with D hard to call. With 9 bases removed from V and 0 bases from J, the gap between germline ends came to 9 bases. The CDR3 covers 13 residues. Germline values: CDR1 MNHEY, CDR2 SMNVEV (reference sequence). The CDR3 here is CASGAFSNQPQHF. The CDR3 DNA is TGTGCCAGTGGAGCTTTTAGCAATCAGCCCCAGCATTTT.

This chain connects TRBV29-1 to TRBJ1-2; 9 bases are a match to TRBD1. This CDR3 region has 12 residues. Germline V lookup: CDR1 SQVTM, CDR2 ANQGSEA. The trim removed 6 bases at V and 5 bases at J, leaving 4 bases unmatched. CDR3 in DNA: TGCAGCGTACAGGGGGCTGGTTATGGCTACACCTTC. The encoded protein is CSVQGAGYGYTF.

The CDR3 region is CASSELDQPQHF. In nucleotides, the CDR3 is TGTGCCAGCAGTGAATTGGATCAGCCCCAGCATTTT. The chain links TRBV25-1 to TRBJ1-5; D is undetermined. CDR1 is MGHDK, CDR2 SYGVNS, per germline. This CDR3 contains 12 residues. Deletions cut 1 base from V and 5 bases from J, with 3 bases between.

The chain combines TRBV15 with TRBJ1-1; D is unresolved. The ends were cut back, 0 bases at V and 3 bases at J, with 8 bases in the middle. Germline V gives CDR1 LNHNV, CDR2 YYDKDF (reference sequence). CDR3 length: 14 residues. The CDR3 loop reads CATSRDSDDTEAFF. The CDR3, as DNA: TGTGCCACCAGCAGAGATTCGGATGACACTGAAGCTTTCTTT.

Written as DNA, the CDR3 is TGTGCCAGCAGTCCTAGCCCTTACAATGAGCAGTTCTTC. This encodes CASSPSPYNEQFF. The chain couples TRBV28 to TRBJ2-1; tentatively, D is TRBD2 (5 bases). Germline values: CDR1 MDHEN, CDR2 SYDVKM. The CDR3 loop spans 13 amino acids. V lost 5 bases, J lost 4 bases, and 9 bases lay in between.